Following are 2 T cell receptor beta chains from one sample sequenced in a study of CD8 T cells in Susac syndrome. Reverse transcription used about 0.45 to 1 ug RNA and random hexamers. TCRdb analysed the immunoSEQ multiplex PCR reads with MiXCR anew, one entry per CDR3 protein. The table has around 150,000 distinct CDR3 sequences, approximately 95% seen once. Material for sequencing was CD8+ T cells from PBMCs. These receptors originate from a human donor with Susac syndrome.

There are a few counts of this clonotype. DNA of the CDR3: TGTGCCAGCAGTTTCGGACAGGGGTCCTACGAGCAGTACTTC. Protein product: CASSFGQGSYEQYF. V usage is TRBV12-3 or TRBV12-4 and J usage is TRBJ2-7; TRBD1 matches 9 bases. This CDR3 spans 14 amino acids. With V trimmed by 3 bases and J by 1 base, 1 base remained unmatched.

This chain connects TRBV4-1 to TRBJ2-1; 10 bases match TRBD2. The V gene end was trimmed by 7 bases and the J gene end by 1 base; junction bases not matched to a gene: 7. The CDR3 has 16 amino acids. Germline V gives CDR1 MGHRA, CDR2 YSYEKL. The CDR3 here is CASTAAGGRSYNEQFF. CDR3 DNA sequence: TGCGCCAGCACCGCAGCGGGAGGGAGATCCTACAATGAGCAGTTCTTC.